This entry lists 23 T cell receptor delta chains sequenced from one sample in a study of γδ T cells in repeated Plasmodium falciparum infection. TCRdb reprocessed the multiplex PCR reads using CATT. Among around 46,000 delta-chain clones listed, roughly 2% were seen once. Vgamma9/Vdelta2+ and Vdelta2-negative gammadelta T cells were flow-sorted from PBMC for bulk sequencing. The sequenced sample consisted of gamma-delta T cells from blood. These receptors were obtained from a pool of human donors (malaria-infected and uninfected, not separated).

For this clone: The protein TCRdb gives is from a much larger clone and does not agree with this DNA's translation at residue 8, likely a read error; the protein shown here comes from the DNA. The CDR3 coding sequence is TGTGCCTGTGACCTACTGGGGGGGAAGTCCTTCGATAAACTCATCTTT. Protein sequence: CACDLLGGKSFDKLIF. The chain employs TRDV2 and TRDJ1, with TRDD3 matching over 8 bases. Matching the DNA to germline supplied the J gene, which TCRdb does not give. In germline, CDR1 is GEAIGNYY, CDR2 EKD. The CDR3 consists of 16 residues. V was pared by 3 bases and J by 4 bases, with 12 bases of the junction left unmatched.

Concerning this clone: For this DNA, TCRdb reports the protein of a much larger clone, which diverges at residue 19, most likely from a read error; the protein presented here is translated directly from the DNA. V is TRDV1 and J is TRDJ3, with 9 bases matching TRDD3. TCRdb is silent on the J gene; assignment here came from matching the DNA to germline. The CDR3 runs to 25 residues. The germline V gene encodes CDR1 TSWWSYY and CDR2 QGS. CDR3 sequence reads: CALGVRREVGVLGERSSWGTRQMFF. The DNA for the CDR3 is TGTGCTCTTGGGGTCCGGCGGGAAGTAGGGGTACTGGGGGAGCGGAGCTCCTGGGGCACCCGACAGATGTTTTTC.

The sample holds a few counts of this clone. The protein that TCRdb holds for this DNA derives from a much larger clone and differs from the translated DNA at residue 17, which likely indicates a read error; the protein shown here is translated from the DNA. The chain joins TRDV1 to TRDJ1, with TRDD3 matching 12 bases. TCRdb is silent on the J gene; assignment here came from matching the DNA to germline. The CDR3 totals 20 residues. Germline assignment: CDR1 TSWWSYY and CDR2 QGS. CDR3 amino acids: CALGELEPYWGIPRIDELIF. As DNA, the CDR3 is TGTGCTCTTGGGGAACTAGAACCGTACTGGGGGATACCTCGTATCGATGAACTCATCTTT.

This clone was found a few times. This likely reflects a read error, since a far larger clone is one base away. The sample contains more than one DNA sequence encoding this CDR3. The J gene is TRDJ1, the V gene TRDV2, with a tentative D call TRDD3 (6 bases). V was clipped by 3 bases and J by 1 base, with 14 bases between them. The CDR3 runs to 15 residues. Germline loops: CDR1 GEAIGNYY, CDR2 EKD. The CDR3 region is CACDLLGVLTDKLIF. The CDR3 coding sequence is TGTGCCTGTGACCTATTGGGGGTTCTCACCGATAAACTCATCTTT.

In the case of this clone: A far larger clone is only one base removed, so a read error is likely. Within the sample, other DNA sequences also encode this same CDR3. The rearrangement uses TRDV1 and TRDJ1; TRDD3 matches 8 bases. Because TCRdb records no J gene, it was assigned here through a match of the DNA to germline. Germline V gives CDR1 TSWWSYY, CDR2 QGS. The CDR3 extends over 20 amino acids. The CDR3 reads CALGKRTVLGIPGYTDKLIF. In DNA, the CDR3 is TGTGCTCTTGGGAAACGAACGGTCCTGGGGATACCTGGGTACACTGATAAACTCATCTTT.

Notes on this clone: This likely came from a read error, as a far larger clone is one base away. Other DNA sequences within the sample encode an identical CDR3. The J gene is TRDJ1, the V gene TRDV3; perhaps TRDD2 as D (6 bases). TCRdb carries no J gene annotation; the J gene was assigned here by matching the DNA with germline. Trimming removed 2 bases from V and 7 bases from J, with 26 bases in between. Germline lookup yields CDR1 TVYSNPD and CDR2 GDNSRS (reference sequence). This CDR3 region has 16 residues. The CDR3 nucleotides read TGTGCCTTTTATCGCCTTCCAACGGTTTGTGAAGGTAAACTCATCTTT. Amino acids: CAFYRLPTVCEGKLIF.

This clone has at least ten counts. The protein recorded in TCRdb does not match the translated DNA at residue 18; the protein presented here comes from translating the DNA. J is TRDJ1 and V is TRDV1; D might be TRDD3 (5 bases). Germline V gene data show CDR1 as TSWWSYY and CDR2 as QGS. V lost 0 bases, J lost 0 bases, and 35 bases lay in between. CDR3 size: 24 residues. Here the CDR3 DNA reads TGTGCTCTTGGGGAACTCCACCACGTACTGGACATACACAAAGCTTCACTTCACACCGATAAACTCATCTTT. It is translated as CALGELHHVLDIHKASLHTDKLIF.

This clone was observed at least ten times. This DNA's translation differs at residue 19 from TCRdb's protein, which comes from a much larger clone; a read error is likely, and the protein shown is translated from the DNA. This chain uses TRDV1 with TRDJ1; TRDD3 aligns across 10 bases. The V segment lost 0 bases and the J segment 1 base; nucleotides outside the gene matches: 29. The CDR3 sequence is 25 residues long. CDR1 is TSWWSYY and CDR2 is QGS in the germline V gene. The CDR3 region is CALGELLRGATLLGDYWGLTDKLIF. In DNA form, the CDR3 reads TGTGCTCTTGGGGAACTTTTGAGAGGAGCTACTTTACTGGGGGATTACTGGGGGCTCACCGATAAACTCATCTTT.

This clone has a handful of counts. TCRdb assigns this DNA the protein of a much larger clone, which departs from its translation at residue 11; this likely reflects a read error, and the protein shown comes from translating the DNA. This rearrangement joins TRDV2 to TRDJ1; TRDD3 matches 7 bases. TCRdb does not report a J gene; here it was assigned by matching the DNA to germline references. This CDR3 contains 14 residues. The germline CDR1 and CDR2 sequences are GEAIGNYY and EKD. Trimming at V came to 4 bases and at J to 9 bases, leaving 13 bases not matched to a gene. The CDR3 loop reads CACEPMGELDELIF. CDR3 coding DNA: TGTGCCTGTGAGCCTATGGGGGAATTAGATGAACTCATCTTT.

V usage is TRDV2 and J usage is TRDJ1; D may be TRDD3 (5 bases). The J gene, left out of TCRdb, was set here by checking the DNA against germline. The germline V gene has CDR1 GEAIGNYY and CDR2 EKD. The CDR3 runs to 17 residues. V gave up 0 bases and J gave up 0 bases, with 16 bases separating them. The DNA for the CDR3 is TGTGCCTGTGACACCGTCGGGGGGGGGGGTTACACCGATAAACTCATCTTT. Protein: CACDTVGGGGYTDKLIF.

Notes on this clone: The amino acid sequence in TCRdb belongs to a much larger clone and departs from this DNA's translation at residue 9, likely a sequencing read error; the sequence shown is translated from the DNA. The J gene is TRDJ3, the V gene TRDV2; TRDD2 might be the D (5 bases). The J gene is not listed in TCRdb, so it was assigned here from a DNA match to germline. CDR1 and CDR2 from the germline V gene are GEAIGNYY and EKD. The ends were cut back, 3 bases at V and 0 bases at J, with 14 bases in the middle. This CDR3 has 18 residues. The CDR3 sequence is CACDAISSDSWDTRQMFF. The CDR3 DNA reads TGTGCCTGTGACGCGATATCTTCCGACTCCTGGGACACCCGACAGATGTTTTTC.

This clone appeared a few times. The protein TCRdb gives is from a much larger clone and does not agree with this DNA's translation at residue 9, likely a read error; the protein shown here comes from the DNA. The CDR3 sequence: CACDQLIPGVDTSKLIF. The CDR3 coding sequence is TGTGCCTGTGACCAATTAATTCCAGGGGTGGATACATCGAAACTCATCTTT. The chain joins TRDV2 to TRDJ1, with D perhaps matching TRDD3 (6 bases). TCRdb does not report a J gene; here it was assigned by matching the DNA to germline references. Germline CDR1 is GEAIGNYY and CDR2 is EKD. The V end lost 3 bases, the J end lost 8 bases, and 27 bases lay between the germline ends. CDR3 size: 17 residues.

This clone showed up just a few times. TCRdb assigns this DNA the protein of a much larger clone, which departs from its translation at residue 14; this likely reflects a read error, and the protein shown comes from translating the DNA. V gene TRDV3 combines with J gene TRDJ1, with D maybe TRDD2 (5 bases). TCRdb is silent on the J gene; assignment here came from matching the DNA to germline. Germline V gene sequence: CDR1 TVYSNPD, CDR2 GDNSRS (reference sequence). This CDR3 is built from 17 residues. The CDR3 DNA reads TGTGCCTCTACTTCTTCCCGGCTTCACACCCACACCGATAGACTCATCTTT. Residues: CASTSSRLHTHTDRLIF.

Comments on this clone: TCRdb has a much larger clone's protein, which differs at residue 7 from the translation of this DNA, likely because of a read error; what is shown is the protein translated from the DNA. The genes are TRDV3 and TRDJ1, with TRDD3 matching 7 bases. Because TCRdb records no J gene, it was assigned here through a match of the DNA to germline. The J segment lost 0 bases and the V segment lost 0 bases, leaving 13 bases of the junction unmatched. The germline V gene has CDR1 TVYSNPD and CDR2 GDNSRS (reference sequence). The CDR3 totals 17 residues. The CDR3 coding sequence is TGTGCCTTTAGCTTCCGGGCTGGGGGTCCGTACACCGATAAACTCATCTTT. Translation: CAFSFRAGGPYTDKLIF.

Concerning this clone: With a far larger clone one base away, a read error is the likely cause. Distinct nucleotide sequences in the sample also encode this CDR3. The chain carries TRDV2 and TRDJ1, with D perhaps matching TRDD3 (6 bases). Trimming left V 4 bases short and J 4 bases short, with 21 bases between. Germline lookup yields CDR1 GEAIGNYY and CDR2 EKD. The CDR3 length is 16 residues. CDR3 amino acids: CACEGLGGLNGDKLIF. The DNA for the CDR3 is TGTGCCTGTGAAGGGCTTGGGGGGTTAAATGGCGATAAACTCATCTTT.

This clone was seen only a few times. The protein TCRdb gives is from a much larger clone and does not agree with this DNA's translation at residue 8, likely a read error; the protein shown here comes from the DNA. The chain carries TRDV2 and TRDJ1; no definite D call. The germline V gene has CDR1 GEAIGNYY and CDR2 EKD. The germline V and J ends were trimmed by 3 bases and 6 bases, with 16 bases remaining between them. This CDR3 region has 14 residues. CDR3 region: CACDPLAVTNKLIF. CDR3 DNA: TGTGCCTGTGACCCGTTGGCTGTGACCAATAAACTCATCTTT.

This clone turned up a few times. TCRdb's protein for this DNA is that of a much larger clone and differs from the translation at residue 13, likely a read error; the protein shown is the DNA translation. The chain has TRDV3 and TRDJ1, with 12 bases fitting TRDD3. Here the J gene came from matching the DNA to germline, since TCRdb omits it. This CDR3 region has 16 residues. Germline V lookup: CDR1 TVYSNPD, CDR2 GDNSRS (reference sequence). CDR3 sequence reads: CAFLSTGGYKADRLIF. CDR3 bases: TGTGCCTTCCTGAGTACTGGGGGATACAAAGCCGATAGACTCATCTTT.

For this clone: Translating this DNA gives a protein that differs at residue 10 from the TCRdb one, which belongs to a much larger clone; a read error is likely, and the protein shown is this translation. The V gene is TRDV1, the J gene TRDJ1, with D hard to call. The CDR3 runs to 13 residues. CDR1 and CDR2 (germline): TSWWSYY, QGS. The CDR3 spells CALGEFPADELIF. DNA of the CDR3: TGTGCTCTTGGGGAATTTCCGGCCGATGAACTCATCTTT.

This clone was detected ten times or more. TCRdb's entry gives the protein of a much larger clone, which mismatches this DNA's translation at residue 16, likely from a read error; the protein reported here is translated from the DNA. This chain links TRDV1 with TRDJ1; 11 nucleotides align to TRDD3. Assignment of the J gene here rests on matching the DNA to germline, because TCRdb gives none. CDR3 length equals 21 residues. V lost 1 base and J lost 3; bases outside the gene matches: 19. Germline assignment: CDR1 TSWWSYY and CDR2 QGS. The CDR3 DNA reads TGTGCTCTTGGGGAACAGAGCCTTTACTGGGGGATAGTGGGTCCTGCCGATAAACTCATCTTT. Its protein product is CALGEQSLYWGIVGPADKLIF.

This clone was counted between two and nine times. Its ends do not fully match the called genes, so a read error is possible. The genes are TRDV1 and TRDJ1; 7 bases align to TRDD3. No J segment appears in TCRdb, so it was assigned here by matching the sequence to germline. The CDR3 has 23 amino acids. Germline assignment: CDR1 TSWWSYY and CDR2 QGS. In nucleotides, the CDR3 is TGCTCTGGGGAATACTTCGTATTTTCGGGGATAACCGTCCCAGTACACCAAGTCGATAAACTCATCTTT. Translated, it gives CSGEYFVFSGITVPVHQVDKLIF.

This clone showed up just a few times. A far larger clone differs by one base, so this is likely a read error. Other DNA sequences in this sample translate to the same CDR3. The chain employs TRDV2 and TRDJ1; 10 bases fit TRDD3. The J gene was missing in TCRdb and was found by matching the end of the DNA to germline. This CDR3 has 21 residues. Germline-derived CDR1 and CDR2 are GEAIGNYY and EKD. The CDR3, as DNA: TGTGCCTGTGACACCATCGGGCATACTGGGGGATCCTCCCACGCCACCGACAAACTCATCTTT. It encodes CACDTIGHTGGSSHATDKLIF.

This clone has a handful of counts. A far larger clone is one base from this, pointing to a likely read error. Other DNA sequences in the sample encode the same CDR3. V is TRDV1 and J is TRDJ1; D perhaps matches TRDD2 (6 bases). TCRdb offers no J gene call, so here the DNA was matched to germline to obtain one. The CDR3 runs to 20 residues. Germline V gives CDR1 TSWWSYY, CDR2 QGS. The DNA of the CDR3 is TGCGCTCTTGGGGAACAGGTTCCTATCCCCCGGGGGTTGTACACCGATAAACTCATCTTT. Translation: CALGEQVPIPRGLYTDKLIF.

This clone has only a few counts. With only one base between it and a far larger clone, this is likely a read error. This sample includes further DNA sequences coding for the same CDR3. J gene calling gave no result, while the V gene is TRAV38-2/DV8; the table's D gene call, TRDD3, was not cross checked with the DNA. Per germline, CDR1 TSESDYY and CDR2 QEAYKQQN. This CDR3 is 20 amino acids long. For the CDR3, the DNA is TGTGCTTACGGAGGGAGCCTTCCTATGGCCATGAACTGGGGGATCCGAAGGCTCATCTTT. Protein product: CAYGGSLPMAMNWGIRRLIF.